This T cell receptor beta chain was retrieved from a study of early T cells in non-severe SARS-CoV-2 infection. Study context: Chains were unpaired, as sequencing was done on bulk RNA from unsorted whole blood.

The ends were cut back, 1 base at V and 5 bases at J, with 13 bases in the middle. This CDR3 is built from 15 residues. Germline loops: CDR1 KGHDR, CDR2 SFDVKD. Unique molecular identifier tags were affixed to discrete cDNA molecules. One entry per CDR3 protein, called by TCRdb with MiXCR from the 5' RACE reads. Counted here are around 80,000 distinct CDR3 sequences, around 13% occurring once; the ten biggest clones make up about 6.1%. The TCR comes from an adult who was a healthcare worker with PCR-confirmed SARS-CoV-2 infection or an uninfected control (not recorded which). The chain links TRBV24-1 to TRBJ1-2; D is undetermined. The sequenced sample was whole blood. CDR3 region: CATSDFNPEAYGYTF. The CDR3 DNA reads TGTGCCACCAGTGATTTTAACCCTGAAGCGTATGGCTACACCTTC.